Given below is one TCR beta chain in context. Per the study methods: Estimated nucleated cell counts came from reference gene primer amplification. TCRdb's table, derived via immunoSEQ multiplex PCR, lists solely in-frame clones and lacks some. D and trimming were read from the DNA, whereas the V and J calls and clone size are those reported in that table. This sample has approximately 300,000 clones, with roughly nine tenths found just once. Between the trimmed V and J ends, which lost 4 bases and 5 bases, there was a span of 6 bases. CDR1 and CDR2 from the germline V gene are SGHTS and YDEGEE. The CDR3 has 11 residues. This record belongs to a study of blood T cell repertoires in COVID-19. Study overall: COVID-19 samples, acute and convalescent, were from the United States, Italy and Spain.

Self-reported history from a screening survey and questionnaire set each donor's cohort. Two consecutive negative NP/OP PCR tests, clearance, or resolved symptoms defined Cohort 3 recovery. Source material: PBMCs or T cells enriched from blood (not recorded which). The sequence was obtained from a woman in her 30s who had recovered from COVID-19. V usage is TRBV5-8 and J usage is TRBJ2-5, with D hard to call. The DNA of the CDR3 is TGTGCCAGCAGCCCGGTGGAGACCCAGTACTTC. The encoded protein is CASSPVETQYF.